Listed below are T cell receptor beta chains from one sample, sequenced in a study of T cells in localized non-small cell lung cancer. Clones were sequenced by immunoSEQ multiplex PCR, and TCRdb holds only the in-frame ones, with some missing. The table lists approximately 20,000 clones, approximately 84% of them singletons. The specimen was peripheral blood, collected before any cancer treatment. The receptor set was obtained from a man aged 40 to 70 with stage I lung adenocarcinoma. The CDR3 runs from the conserved cysteine through the conserved F or W. The D gene is left open where the match is weak. Not all rows give a size; the values are once, few, many and, for expanded clones, a class.

D gene,V gene,clone size,CDR3 protein
-,TRBV2,-,CASSDRLMARLGQPQHF
TRBD1,TRBV25-1,-,CASSQTDRGPYEQYF
TRBD2,TRBV7-9,-,CASSYPRGGLADNEQFF
TRBD2,TRBV5-4,-,CASSRTSGRPGETQYF
-,TRBV4-2,-,CASSVARSTGELFF
TRBD1,TRBV18,-,CASSPLQRQGHAEAFF
TRBD1,TRBV18,few,CASSGQANTEAFF
-,TRBV27,-,CASTWNRNSPLHF
-,TRBV2,-,CASNTGNTEAFF
TRBD1,TRBV5-4,-,CASSPGQDSSYEQYF
-,TRBV5-1,-,CASSLGQGGRRTGELFF
-,TRBV5-1,-,CASSLTGESSGNTIYF
-,TRBV6-1,-,CASRDLSSSYNEQFF
TRBD2,TRBV10-3,once,CAISDGREGLDEQFF
-,TRBV5-5,-,CASSLPGVYEQYF
-,TRBV11-1,once,CASSLVFTGELFF
TRBD2,TRBV10-3,-,CAISEYGTSGNYEQYF
-,TRBV5-1,-,CASSREDSYNEQFF
-,TRBV25-1,few,CASSGQGGTEAFF
-,TRBV5-1,once,CASSLDRVYEQYF
TRBD2,TRBV4-2,-,CASSLPTSPGGETQYF
-,TRBV4-1,-,CASSKERQQFF
-,TRBV21-1,-,CASSNERQGQQFF
TRBD1,TRBV7-3,-,CASSLTGGDTEAFF
TRBD1,TRBV18,-,CASSPRQGDTGELFF
-,TRBV7-2,-,CASSVSAGQAQNEQFF
-,TRBV5-1,-,CASSVQGANYGYTF
-,TRBV6-1,-,CASSDMAPSPLHF
-,TRBV20-1,-,CSAIAGYTF
-,TRBV7-3,-,CASSLGRLTQETQYF
TRBD1,TRBV2,-,CASSDRTGSLYEQYF
TRBD2,TRBV10-3,-,CAISEFAGANTGELFF
-,TRBV9,-,CASSAAVASDTQYF
-,TRBV28,-,CASRPGRKLYNEQFF
-,TRBV18,-,CASSPPFGSGLLNEQFF
-,TRBV2,-,CASSQQGWNEQFF
TRBD1,TRBV28,once,CASSLTGAGANVLTF
-,TRBV5-1,-,CASSPGGEDTEAFF
TRBD2,TRBV7-2,-,CASSPWGLVADTQYF
TRBD2,TRBV18,-,CASSERLAGETQYF
TRBD2,TRBV5-4,-,CASSERLAGNTDTQYF
-,TRBV2,-,CASSEVPWVEQYF
TRBD1,TRBV30,-,CAWSGADRHSYNEQFF
TRBD1,TRBV15,-,CATSRDHDRGYF
TRBD2,TRBV7-9,-,CASSSLTRVTSGGNEQFF
-,TRBV11-3,-,CASSSFGSGELFF
-,TRBV28,-,CASSPGIGPGNEQFF